The 23 T cell receptor beta chains below were found in one sample sequenced in a study of shared clonotypes between healthy human individuals. Repertoires were generated with immunoSEQ multiplex PCR, while TCRdb's copy carries only in-frame clones and drops some. The repertoire holds hundreds of thousands of clones, with approximately 96% as singletons. Sequenced input: memory CD8+ T cells sorted from blood. Subset meaning: CD45RO+ cells pooled with CCR7-negative TemRA cells. The source is a man under 40 in good health.

J is TRBJ2-7 and V is TRBV5-6; TRBD2 matches at 7 bases. This CDR3 has 13 amino acids. Germline V gene lookup returns CDR1 SGHDT and CDR2 YYEEEE. V gave up 5 bases and J gave up 2 bases; unmatched junction bases: 4. As DNA, the CDR3 is TGTGCCAGCAGGAGAAGCGGGACCTACGAGCAGTACTTC. This gives the protein CASRRSGTYEQYF.

With respect to this clone: Other DNA sequences in this sample translate to the same CDR3. The V and J genes are TRBV6-5 and TRBJ2-7, with 8 nucleotides matching TRBD2. Per germline, CDR1 MNHEY and CDR2 SVGAGI. This CDR3 region has 14 residues. With V trimmed by 4 bases and J by 2 bases, 4 bases remained unmatched. The CDR3 loop is CASSSGLGTYEQYF. DNA for the CDR3: TGTGCCAGCAGTTCGGGACTAGGGACCTACGAGCAGTACTTC.

This chain uses TRBV10-3 with TRBJ2-7; 9 bases are shared with TRBD1. Germline V lookup: CDR1 ENHRY, CDR2 SYGVKD. The V gene end was trimmed by 5 bases and the J gene end by 3 bases; junction bases not matched to a gene: 5. This CDR3 spans 14 amino acids. The CDR3: CAISPGTGIYEQYF. CDR3 DNA sequence: TGTGCCATCAGTCCCGGGACAGGGATCTACGAGCAGTACTTC.

The chain uses TRBV13 and TRBJ2-3; the match to TRBD2 covers 12 bases. The CDR3 sequence is 16 residues long. The germline CDR1 and CDR2 sequences are PRHDT and FYEKMQ (reference sequence). Germline trimming cut 6 bases from V and 6 bases from J; bases unmatched to any gene: 10. CDR3 nucleotide sequence: TGTGCCAGCAGGGAGACTAGCGGGAGCGAATCCGATACGCAGTATTTT. Translating gives CASRETSGSESDTQYF.

The chain employs TRBV6-5 and TRBJ1-2; D is unresolved. V lost 5 bases, J lost 9 bases, and 19 bases lay in between. Germline V gene data show CDR1 as MNHEY and CDR2 as SVGAGI. The CDR3 runs 14 residues. CDR3 amino acids: CASSDAGRAGSYTF. The CDR3, as DNA: TGTGCCAGCAGTGACGCCGGCCGGGCAGGAAGCTACACCTTC.

This chain links TRBV2 with TRBJ2-1; 8 bases align to TRBD2. The CDR3 consists of 15 residues. The V gene's germline CDR1 is SNHLY and CDR2 FYNNEI. J lost 7 bases, V lost 8 bases, and 13 bases had no gene match. The CDR3 protein is CASDGLSGRINEQFF. The CDR3 nucleotides read TGTGCCAGCGACGGACTAAGCGGGAGAATAAATGAGCAGTTCTTC. The complete variable domain, with remaining parts taken from reference TRBV2 and TRBJ2-1, reads EPEVTQTPSHQVTQMGQEVILRCVPISNHLYFYWYRQILGQKVEFLVSFYNNEISEKSEIFDDQFSVERPDGSNFTLKIRSTKLEDSAMYFCASDGLSGRINEQFFGPGTRLTVL.

The chain is built from TRBV20-1 and TRBJ2-3; D is uncertain. Trimming stripped 7 bases from V and 7 bases from J, with 9 bases between. In germline, CDR1 is DFQATT, CDR2 SNEGSKA (reference sequence). This CDR3 is 10 amino acids long. Here the CDR3 reads CSVVGNTQYF. Written as DNA, the CDR3 is TGCAGTGTGGTGGGGAATACGCAGTATTTT.

The CDR3: CASFGQGEQYF. CDR3 DNA sequence: TGTGCCAGTTTTGGACAGGGTGAGCAGTACTTC. The chain couples TRBV28 to TRBJ2-7; TRBD1 agrees at 8 bases. The CDR3 consists of 11 residues. CDR1 MDHEN and CDR2 SYDVKM come from the germline V gene. With V trimmed by 9 bases and J by 7 bases, 5 bases remained unmatched.

This clone was recorded only once. This chain links TRBV7-8 with TRBJ2-4; a possible D gene is TRBD2 (5 bases). The CDR3 length is 19 residues. The ends were cut back, 2 bases at V and 0 bases at J, with 20 bases in the middle. Per the germline V gene, CDR1 is SGHVS and CDR2 is FQNEAQ. Here the CDR3 reads CASSLFSQSGPLAKNIQYF. The DNA for the CDR3 is TGTGCCAGCAGCTTATTCAGCCAAAGCGGTCCTCTAGCCAAAAACATTCAGTACTTC.

The chain combines TRBV6-6 with TRBJ2-7; TRBD2 matches 11 bases. Germline V gives CDR1 MNHNY, CDR2 SVGAGI (reference sequence). The trim removed 6 bases at V and 5 bases at J, leaving 12 bases unmatched. The CDR3 consists of 16 residues. Here the CDR3 DNA reads TGTGCCAGCAGCTTCGTAGCGGGAGGGGGGTTGAACGAGCAGTACTTC. Translating gives CASSFVAGGGLNEQYF.

This chain uses TRBV5-1 with TRBJ2-2; the D is unclear. V gave up 0 bases and J gave up 8 bases, with 14 bases separating them. The germline CDR1 and CDR2 sequences are SGHRS and YFSETQ. The CDR3 totals 15 residues. CDR3 in amino acids: CASSLGARHGGELFF. DNA of the CDR3: TGCGCCAGCAGCTTGGGGGCCCGTCATGGAGGGGAGCTGTTTTTT.

This sequence joins TRBV27 and TRBJ2-1, with 12 bases identical to TRBD2. The CDR3 sequence is 16 residues long. With V trimmed by 5 bases and J by 4 bases, 6 bases remained unmatched. CDR1 MNHEY and CDR2 SMNVEV come from the germline V gene (reference sequence). CDR3 residues: CASSPWTSGTYNEQFF. The CDR3 DNA sequence: TGTGCCAGCAGTCCCTGGACTAGCGGGACGTACAATGAGCAGTTCTTC.

The chain employs TRBV20-1 and TRBJ2-7, with D possibly called TRBD1 or TRBD2 (5 bases each). The CDR3 totals 11 residues. CDR1 is DFQATT, CDR2 SNEGSKA, per germline (reference sequence). V lost 8 bases, J lost 2 bases, and 10 bases lay in between. The CDR3 DNA reads as TGCAGTCGGGGCACCCCCTACGAGCAGTACTTC. It translates to CSRGTPYEQYF.

The V and J genes are TRBV6-1 and TRBJ2-5; no reliable D call. The V end was cut by 4 bases, the J end by 7 bases, with 7 bases between. Per germline, CDR1 MNHNS and CDR2 SASEGT. The CDR3 runs 11 residues. The CDR3 spells CASSVRGTQYF. As DNA, the CDR3 is TGTGCCAGCAGTGTACGAGGGACCCAGTACTTC.

This chain connects TRBV5-1 to TRBJ2-5; no clear D gene. V was clipped by 5 bases and J by 2 bases, with 13 bases between them. In germline, CDR1 is SGHRS, CDR2 YFSETQ. This CDR3 spans 14 amino acids. The CDR3 DNA reads as TGCGCCAGCAGGGATCGAGCAAGGCAAGAGACCCAGTACTTC. Its translation is CASRDRARQETQYF.

This sequence joins TRBV6-4 and TRBJ2-1; the match to TRBD2 covers 13 bases. CDR1 MRHNA and CDR2 SNTAGT come from the germline V gene. V dropped 1 base and J dropped 4; count of bases not matched to a gene: 7. The length of the CDR3 is 18 residues. The CDR3 DNA reads as TGTGCCAGCAGTGACTACCGGACTAGCGGGAGCCTATACAATGAGCAGTTCTTC. It codes for CASSDYRTSGSLYNEQFF.

The gene calls are TRBV11-3 and TRBJ2-7; D is possibly TRBD2 (6 bases). V shed 1 base and J shed 2 bases, with 12 bases lying between them. The CDR3 is made up of 15 amino acids. Germline lookup yields CDR1 SGHNT and CDR2 YENEEA. CDR3 sequence: CASSLGLGGPYEQYF. The DNA for the CDR3 is TGTGCCAGCAGCTTAGGGCTGGGGGGACCCTACGAGCAGTACTTC.

This clone was recorded only once. The gene calls are TRBV7-8 and TRBJ1-5, with D possibly TRBD1 on 5 matching bases. Germline V gene sequence: CDR1 SGHVS, CDR2 FQNEAQ. The length of the CDR3 is 17 residues. Between the trimmed V and J ends, which lost 5 bases and 0 bases, there was a span of 17 bases. This CDR3 is CASSPRETRLSNQPQHF. CDR3 nucleotides: TGTGCCAGCAGCCCCAGGGAAACGCGGCTTAGCAATCAGCCCCAGCATTTT.

The V and J genes are TRBV29-1 and TRBJ2-4, with TRBD1 identical over 8 bases. The CDR3 consists of 14 residues. J was trimmed by 0 bases and V by 3 bases; bases with no gene match: 1. CDR1 SQVTM and CDR2 ANQGSEA come from the germline V gene. CDR3 bases: TGCAGCGTTGACAGGGGGCTAGCCAAAAACATTCAGTACTTC. Translated: CSVDRGLAKNIQYF.

The CDR3 loop reads CASSLGGEGWETQYF. CDR3 nucleotide sequence: TGTGCCAGCAGCTTAGGCGGGGAGGGATGGGAGACCCAGTACTTC. The chain carries TRBV11-2 and TRBJ2-5, with 7 bases aligning to TRBD2. The trim removed 1 base at V and 5 bases at J, leaving 7 bases unmatched. The CDR3 consists of 15 residues. Germline V CDR1 and CDR2: SGHAT, FQNNGV.

V is TRBV6-5 and J is TRBJ1-2, with D hard to call. This CDR3 region has 13 residues. Germline V CDR1 and CDR2: MNHEY, SVGAGI. V lost 2 bases to trimming and J lost 0 bases, with 4 bases between them. In DNA form, the CDR3 reads TGTGCCAGCAGTTACGGGGCTAACTATGGCTACACCTTC. Translation: CASSYGANYGYTF.

The V call is TRBV27, the J call TRBJ2-7; 13 positions match TRBD2. V lost 6 bases and J lost 3; bases outside the gene matches: 2. Germline V lookup: CDR1 MNHEY, CDR2 SMNVEV (reference sequence). The CDR3 contains 14 residues. The CDR3 region has the DNA TGTGCCAGCAGCAGACTAGCGGGAGGCTACGAGCAGTACTTC. It codes for CASSRLAGGYEQYF.

This clone appeared a single time. The rearrangement uses TRBV7-9 and TRBJ1-2; D not certain. The CDR3 is made up of 13 amino acids. Trimming removed 5 bases from V and 2 bases from J, with 9 bases in between. Germline V gene lookup returns CDR1 SEHNR and CDR2 FQNEAQ (reference sequence). CDR3 in DNA: TGTGCCAGCAGCCAAGAAGGGAACTATGGCTACACCTTC. Amino acid sequence: CASSQEGNYGYTF.